These 2 T cell receptor beta chains came from one sample sequenced in a study of T cells in Graves' hyperthyroidism and ophthalmopathy. Template material for amplifying TCR beta CDR3 regions consisted of RNA transcripts. A first-round RT-PCR of the TCR CDR3 used the HTBI primer set. TCRdb re-analysed the multiplex PCR reads in MiXCR, keeping a single row per CDR3 protein. Of roughly 630,000 distinct CDR3 sequences listed, 15% to 18% were seen once; the top ten hold roughly 6.6%. Source material: blood. The receptors originated from a woman younger than 45 with Graves' hyperthyroidism.

As concerns this clonotype: A read error may explain this, as a much larger clone is one base away. The conserved final phenylalanine or tryptophan is absent from the CDR3, which likely points to a read error. The chain recombines TRBV24-1 with TRBJ1-1; no definite D call. Per the germline V gene, CDR1 is KGHDR and CDR2 is SFDVKD. The ends were cut back, 5 bases at V and 4 bases at J, with 4 bases in the middle. The CDR3 totals 11 residues. The CDR3 sequence is CATSGGTEAFS. CDR3 sequence (DNA): TGTGCCACCAGTGGTGGCACTGAAGCTTTCTCT.

This clonotype was detected only a few times. The genes are TRBV20-1 and TRBJ2-5; TRBD2 agrees at 10 bases. The V and J ends lost 3 bases and 5 bases, in that order; junction bases with no gene match: 9. The germline V gene has CDR1 DFQATT and CDR2 SNEGSKA (reference sequence). This CDR3 spans 15 amino acids. CDR3 coding DNA: TGCAGTGCTAGTAGCGGGAGGATATCTCAGGAGACCCAGTACTTC. This sequence encodes CSASSGRISQETQYF.